This entry describes one T cell receptor beta chain. This CDR3 contains 17 residues. CDR1 and CDR2 from the germline V gene are SEHNR and FQNEAQ (reference sequence). V lost 1 base to trimming and J lost 2 bases, with 15 bases between them. This record belongs to a study of T cells in Graves' hyperthyroidism and ophthalmopathy. Template material for amplifying TCR beta CDR3 regions consisted of RNA transcripts. First-round RT-PCR of the TCR CDR3 relied on the HTBI primer set. Using its own MiXCR run on the multiplex PCR reads, TCRdb lists one record per CDR3 protein. The table shows about 640,000 distinct CDR3 sequences, with around 20% occurring only once.

The V gene is TRBV7-9, the J gene TRBJ2-1; no definite D call. The sequencing sample was made of blood. This TCR was sampled from a man between 25 and 39 years old with Graves' ophthalmopathy. In nucleotides, the CDR3 is TGTGCCAGCAGCTTAGGGGTTTCCGGGCAAGCCTACAATGAGCAGTTCTTC. This encodes CASSLGVSGQAYNEQFF.